Listed here are 18 T cell receptor beta chains from one sample, sequenced in a study of T cells expressing NK-cell markers. From its re-call of the 5' RACE reads, TCRdb lists each CDR3 protein once, without DNA. Its table records a few hundred thousand distinct CDR3 sequences. Sample: blood T cells: a sorted CD56 or NKG2C T cell subset, CD4+ or CD8+ T cells, or bulk PBMC T cells (not recorded which). The origin of the receptors is a man aged 18-75 years in good health.

This chain connects TRBV20-1 to TRBJ2-7; TCRdb reports TRBD1, a call that lacks DNA to check it against. This CDR3 region has 12 residues. Germline-derived CDR1 and CDR2 are DFQATT and SNEGSKA (reference sequence). The CDR3 reads CSAGTGLYEQYF.

The chain links TRBV5-6 to TRBJ1-2; there is no DNA to check the TCRdb D call of TRBD1. The germline V gene encodes CDR1 SGHDT and CDR2 YYEEEE. The CDR3 has 14 amino acids. CDR3 in amino acids: CASSPRGSNYGYTF.

The V gene is TRBV19, the J gene TRBJ2-3; no DNA is available, so the TRBD2 call from TCRdb remains unchecked. There are 14 residues in the CDR3. Germline loops: CDR1 LNHDA, CDR2 SQIVND (reference sequence). CDR3 amino acids: CASTERGGTDTQYF.

The chain uses TRBV12-3 or TRBV12-4 and TRBJ1-2. The CDR3 sequence is 16 residues long. The CDR3 loop is CASSDQDLELHYGYTF.

The chain employs TRBV20-1 and TRBJ2-7; the TCRdb D gene call, TRBD2, has no DNA to confirm it. The CDR3 is 14 residues long. Germline V gene lookup returns CDR1 DFQATT and CDR2 SNEGSKA (reference sequence). This CDR3 reads CSAEAGTSGYEQYF.

Here the CDR3 reads CASSFFAGAGTQYF. The chain combines TRBV28 with TRBJ2-5; TCRdb's D call of TRBD1 is untestable without DNA. There are 14 residues in the CDR3. Germline V gives CDR1 MDHEN, CDR2 SYDVKM.

J is TRBJ1-6 and V is TRBV7-9; lacking DNA, the TRBD1 call made by TCRdb goes unchecked. CDR1 and CDR2 (germline): SEHNR, FQNEAQ (reference sequence). This CDR3 has 16 residues. CDR3 amino acids: CASTQQGQTAGSPLHF.

The chain uses TRBV7-8 and TRBJ2-5; TCRdb selects TRBD2, and the lack of DNA leaves this call unchecked. The V gene's germline CDR1 is SGHVS and CDR2 FQNEAQ. This CDR3 has 16 amino acids. CDR3 loop: CATSALPWTSPETQYF.

The chain joins TRBV12-3 or TRBV12-4 to TRBJ2-4; TCRdb designates TRBD1, a call that cannot be tested without DNA. The CDR3 extends over 14 amino acids. CDR3 in amino acids: CASRAGGRENIQYF.

J is TRBJ2-1 and V is TRBV5-1; TCRdb picks TRBD1, but there is no DNA to check that call. CDR3 length equals 15 residues. Per the germline V gene, CDR1 is SGHRS and CDR2 is YFSETQ. The CDR3 spells CASSTGQGAFNEQFF.

The chain has TRBV25-1 and TRBJ2-1; TCRdb selects TRBD1, and the lack of DNA leaves this call unchecked. The length of the CDR3 is 13 residues. Germline V gives CDR1 MGHDK, CDR2 SYGVNS. CDR3 amino acids: CASSRDRVYEQFF.

The chain employs TRBV7-3 and TRBJ2-5; TCRdb indicates TRBD1, and absent DNA this call remains unverified. CDR1 is SGHTA, CDR2 FQGTGA, per germline. This CDR3 has 15 residues. CDR3 region: CASSLMAGAGETQYF.

The chain combines TRBV20-1 with TRBJ1-2; absent DNA, TCRdb's TRBD1 call cannot be checked. CDR3 size: 15 residues. The germline gives CDR1 DFQATT, CDR2 SNEGSKA (reference sequence). The CDR3 here is CSAKAGQGVIRGYTF.

The V gene is TRBV10-3, the J gene TRBJ2-7; TCRdb returns TRBD1, unconfirmable since there is no DNA. Per germline, CDR1 ENHRY and CDR2 SYGVKD. This CDR3 contains 13 residues. CDR3 residues: CATASDTAYEQYF.

The chain employs TRBV5-1 and TRBJ2-1; TCRdb outputs TRBD2, but without DNA this stays unchecked. The germline gives CDR1 SGHRS, CDR2 YFSETQ. The CDR3 runs 16 residues. The CDR3 spells CASSSGTLSSYNEQFF.

The chain recombines TRBV2 with TRBJ1-1; TCRdb outputs TRBD1, but without DNA this stays unchecked. CDR1 SNHLY and CDR2 FYNNEI come from the germline V gene. The CDR3 extends over 14 amino acids. The CDR3 spells CASTRGLRNTEAFF.

The chain has TRBV6-1 and TRBJ1-2; TCRdb's D call of TRBD1 is untestable without DNA. The CDR3 totals 15 residues. Per the germline V gene, CDR1 is MNHNS and CDR2 is SASEGT. This CDR3 is CATQGADSLSAGYTF.

The chain joins TRBV5-1 to TRBJ2-2; the TCRdb D gene call, TRBD1, has no DNA to confirm it. This CDR3 region has 14 residues. Germline-derived CDR1 and CDR2 are SGHRS and YFSETQ. The CDR3 spells CASSAGGGTGELFF.